These 5 T cell receptor beta chains were sequenced from one sample in a study of blood T cell repertoires in COVID-19. Profiling relied on immunoSEQ multiplex PCR, and the TCRdb table lists in-frame clones only, not all of them. The sample contains about 230,000 clones, 70% to 90% of which appear only once. The specimen sequenced was peripheral blood. The receptors derive from a man in his fifties or sixties with COVID-19, enrolled during active disease.

The gene calls are TRBV19 and TRBJ2-3, with D maybe TRBD1 (5 bases). The germline gives CDR1 LNHDA, CDR2 SQIVND (reference sequence). Between the trimmed V and J ends, which lost 5 bases and 4 bases, there was a span of 10 bases. The CDR3 covers 13 residues. CDR3 loop: CASSWVGADTQYF. The CDR3, as DNA: TGTGCCAGTAGTTGGGTAGGGGCAGATACGCAGTATTTT.

The rearrangement uses TRBV2 and TRBJ2-7, with 7 nucleotides matching TRBD2. V gave up 3 bases and J gave up 2 bases; unmatched junction bases: 7. The germline CDR1 and CDR2 sequences are SNHLY and FYNNEI. The CDR3 is 15 amino acids. The CDR3 here is CASSEGLAETYEQYF. The CDR3 DNA follows: TGTGCCAGCAGTGAGGGGCTAGCGGAAACCTACGAGCAGTACTTC.

This clone was seen a few times. This chain joins TRBV19 and TRBJ2-7; 7 positions match TRBD1. This CDR3 contains 14 residues. V dropped 6 bases and J dropped 1; count of bases not matched to a gene: 6. Germline V lookup: CDR1 LNHDA, CDR2 SQIVND (reference sequence). CDR3 protein: CASSGTATSYEQYF. The CDR3, as DNA: TGTGCCAGTAGCGGGACAGCGACATCCTACGAGCAGTACTTC.

This chain links TRBV6-2 or TRBV6-3 with TRBJ1-1; D perhaps matches TRBD1 (6 bases). Germline-derived CDR1 and CDR2 are MNHEY and SVGEGT. The germline V and J ends were trimmed by 3 bases and 4 bases, with 18 bases remaining between them. There are 16 residues in the CDR3. The CDR3 sequence: CASSYVALGAGTEAFF. The CDR3 DNA reads TGTGCCAGCAGTTATGTCGCATTGGGGGCGGGCACTGAAGCTTTCTTT.

The chain combines TRBV3-1 (or the pseudogene TRBV3-2) with TRBJ2-6, with TRBD1 as a possible D gene (6 bases). This CDR3 has 21 amino acids. The V end was cut by 0 bases, the J end by 0 bases, with 21 bases between. In germline, CDR1 is LGHDT, CDR2 YNNKEL (reference sequence). The CDR3 DNA reads TGTGCCAGCAGCCAAGAGATCAAGGGACACTTACGTGTCTCTGGGGCCAACGTCCTGACTTTC. It encodes CASSQEIKGHLRVSGANVLTF.